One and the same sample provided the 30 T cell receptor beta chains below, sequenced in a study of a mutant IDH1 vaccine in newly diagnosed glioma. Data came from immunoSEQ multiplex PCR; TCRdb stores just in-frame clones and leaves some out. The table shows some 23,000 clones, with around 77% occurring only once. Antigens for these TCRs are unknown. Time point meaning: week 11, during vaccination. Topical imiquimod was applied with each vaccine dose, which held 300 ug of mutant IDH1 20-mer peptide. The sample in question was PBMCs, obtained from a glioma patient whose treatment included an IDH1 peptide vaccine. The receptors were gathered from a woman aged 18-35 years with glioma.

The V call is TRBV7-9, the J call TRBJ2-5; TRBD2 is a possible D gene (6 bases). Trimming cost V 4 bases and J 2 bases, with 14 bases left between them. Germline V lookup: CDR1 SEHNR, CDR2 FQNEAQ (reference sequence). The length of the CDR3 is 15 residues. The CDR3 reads CASSYGTAIQETQYF. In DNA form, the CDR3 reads TGTGCCAGCAGCTACGGGACTGCCATACAAGAGACCCAGTACTTC.

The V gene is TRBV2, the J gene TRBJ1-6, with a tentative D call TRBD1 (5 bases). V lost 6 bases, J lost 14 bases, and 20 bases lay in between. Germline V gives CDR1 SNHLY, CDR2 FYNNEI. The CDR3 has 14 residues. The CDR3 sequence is CASRDRDPGLALHF. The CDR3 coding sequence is TGTGCCAGCAGAGACCGGGACCCGGGGTTGGCCCTCCACTTT.

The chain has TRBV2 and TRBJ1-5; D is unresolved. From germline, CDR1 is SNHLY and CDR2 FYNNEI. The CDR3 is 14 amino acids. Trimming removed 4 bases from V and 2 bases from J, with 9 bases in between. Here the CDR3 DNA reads TGTGCCAGCAGTGCGGAGAGCGGCAATCAGCCCCAGCATTTT. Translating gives CASSAESGNQPQHF.

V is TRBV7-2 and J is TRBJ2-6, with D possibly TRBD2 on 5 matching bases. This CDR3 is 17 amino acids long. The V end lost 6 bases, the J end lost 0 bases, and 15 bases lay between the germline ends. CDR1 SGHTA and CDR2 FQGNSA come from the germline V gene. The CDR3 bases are TGTGCCAGCAGGGCGGGTCCGAGGTTCTCTGGGGCCAACGTCCTGACTTTC. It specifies CASRAGPRFSGANVLTF. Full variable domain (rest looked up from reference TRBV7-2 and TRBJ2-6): GAGVSQSPSNKVTEKGKDVELRCDPISGHTALYWYRQSLGQGLEFLIYFQGNSAPDKSGLPSDRFSAERTGGSVSTLTIQRTQQEDSAVYLCASRAGPRFSGANVLTFGAGSRLTVL.

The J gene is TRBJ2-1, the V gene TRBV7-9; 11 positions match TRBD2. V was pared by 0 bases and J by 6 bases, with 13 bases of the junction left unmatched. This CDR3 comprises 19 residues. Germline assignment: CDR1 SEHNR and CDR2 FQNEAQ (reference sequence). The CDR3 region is CASSLAPLAGDPVLNEQFF. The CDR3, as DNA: TGTGCCAGCAGCTTAGCTCCACTAGCGGGAGACCCAGTCCTCAATGAGCAGTTCTTC.

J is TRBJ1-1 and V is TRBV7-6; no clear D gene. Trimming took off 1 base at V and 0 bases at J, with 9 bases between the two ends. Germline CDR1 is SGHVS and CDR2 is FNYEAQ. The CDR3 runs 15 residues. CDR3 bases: TGTGCCAGCAGCTTAGGCTCGGGAATGAACACTGAAGCTTTCTTT. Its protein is CASSLGSGMNTEAFF.

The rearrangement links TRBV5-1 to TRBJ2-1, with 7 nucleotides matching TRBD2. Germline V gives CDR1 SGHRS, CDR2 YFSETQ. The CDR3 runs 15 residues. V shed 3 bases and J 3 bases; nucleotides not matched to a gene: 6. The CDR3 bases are TGCGCCAGCAGCTCTGGACTAGACGGCTACAATGAGCAGTTCTTC. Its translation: CASSSGLDGYNEQFF.

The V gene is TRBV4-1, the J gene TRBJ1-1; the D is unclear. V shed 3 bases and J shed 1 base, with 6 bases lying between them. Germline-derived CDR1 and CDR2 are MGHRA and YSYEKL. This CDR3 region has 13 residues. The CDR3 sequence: CASSQRENTEAFF. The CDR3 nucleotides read TGCGCCAGCAGCCAGAGAGAGAACACTGAAGCTTTCTTT.

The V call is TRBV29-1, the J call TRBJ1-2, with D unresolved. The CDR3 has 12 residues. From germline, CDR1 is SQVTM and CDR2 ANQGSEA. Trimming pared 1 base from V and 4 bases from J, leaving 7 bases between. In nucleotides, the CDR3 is TGCAGCGTTGAAGGTGGTCGCTATGGCTACACCTTC. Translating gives CSVEGGRYGYTF.

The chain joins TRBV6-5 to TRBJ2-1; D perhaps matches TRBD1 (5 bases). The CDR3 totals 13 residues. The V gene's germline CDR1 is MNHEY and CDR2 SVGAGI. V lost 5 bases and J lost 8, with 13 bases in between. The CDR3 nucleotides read TGTGCCAGCAGTCCCGTGGACATTCATGAGCAGTTCTTC. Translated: CASSPVDIHEQFF.

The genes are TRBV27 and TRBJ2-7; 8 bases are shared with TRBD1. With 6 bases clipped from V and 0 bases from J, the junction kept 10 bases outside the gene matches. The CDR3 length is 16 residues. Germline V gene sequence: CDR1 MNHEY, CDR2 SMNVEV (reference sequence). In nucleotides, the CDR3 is TGTGCCAGCAGCTCCCAGGACAGGGAGACCTCCTACGAGCAGTACTTC. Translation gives CASSSQDRETSYEQYF.

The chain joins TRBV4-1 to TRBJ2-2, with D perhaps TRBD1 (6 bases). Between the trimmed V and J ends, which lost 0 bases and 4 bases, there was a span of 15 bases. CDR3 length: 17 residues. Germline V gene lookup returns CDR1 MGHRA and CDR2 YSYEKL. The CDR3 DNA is TGCGCCAGCAGCCAAGAGGGGGCCTCCCGGGGCACCGGGGAGCTGTTTTTT. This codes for CASSQEGASRGTGELFF.

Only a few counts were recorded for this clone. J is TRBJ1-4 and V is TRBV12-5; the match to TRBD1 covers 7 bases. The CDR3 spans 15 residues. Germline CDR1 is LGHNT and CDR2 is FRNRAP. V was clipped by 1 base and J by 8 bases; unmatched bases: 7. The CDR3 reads CASGLAQGKSEKLFF. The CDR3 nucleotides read TGTGCTAGTGGTTTGGCACAGGGGAAATCGGAAAAACTGTTTTTT.

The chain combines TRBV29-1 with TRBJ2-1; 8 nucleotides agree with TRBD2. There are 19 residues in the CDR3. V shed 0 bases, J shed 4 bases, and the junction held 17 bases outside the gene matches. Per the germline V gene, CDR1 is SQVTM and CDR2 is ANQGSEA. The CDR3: CSVEDVPSGRRLVYNEQFF. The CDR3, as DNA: TGCAGCGTTGAAGATGTTCCGAGCGGGAGACGTCTGGTGTACAATGAGCAGTTCTTC.

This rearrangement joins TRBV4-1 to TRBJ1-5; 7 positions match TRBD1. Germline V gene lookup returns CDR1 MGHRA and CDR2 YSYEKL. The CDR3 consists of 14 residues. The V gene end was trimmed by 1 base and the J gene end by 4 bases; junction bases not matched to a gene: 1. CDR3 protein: CASSQGDRNQPQHF. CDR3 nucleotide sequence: TGCGCCAGCAGCCAAGGGGACAGAAATCAGCCCCAGCATTTT.

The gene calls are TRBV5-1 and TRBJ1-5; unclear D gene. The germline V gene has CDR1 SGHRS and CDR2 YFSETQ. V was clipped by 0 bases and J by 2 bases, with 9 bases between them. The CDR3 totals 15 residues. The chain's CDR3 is CASSLDGFGNQPQHF. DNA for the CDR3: TGCGCCAGCAGCTTGGACGGCTTCGGCAATCAGCCCCAGCATTTT.

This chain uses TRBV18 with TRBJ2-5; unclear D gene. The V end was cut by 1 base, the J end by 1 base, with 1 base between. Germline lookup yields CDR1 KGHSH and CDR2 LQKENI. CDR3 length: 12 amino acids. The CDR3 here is CASSPRQETQYF. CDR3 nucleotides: TGTGCCAGCTCACCACGCCAAGAGACCCAGTACTTC.

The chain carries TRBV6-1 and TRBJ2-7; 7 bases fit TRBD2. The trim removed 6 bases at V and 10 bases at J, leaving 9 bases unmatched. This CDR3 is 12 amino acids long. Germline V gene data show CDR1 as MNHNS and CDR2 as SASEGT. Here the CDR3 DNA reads TGTGCCAGCAGCACGGGACTAACAGCCCAGTACTTC. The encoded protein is CASSTGLTAQYF.

In nucleotides, the CDR3 is TGTGCCAGCAGTCCCGCGACAGGGGTAAACACTGAAGCTTTCTTT. Its translation is CASSPATGVNTEAFF. The chain uses TRBV6-1 and TRBJ1-1; 8 bases are shared with TRBD1. CDR1 and CDR2 (germline): MNHNS, SASEGT. Trimming took 5 bases from V and 2 from J; bases not matched to a gene: 7. This CDR3 is 15 amino acids long.

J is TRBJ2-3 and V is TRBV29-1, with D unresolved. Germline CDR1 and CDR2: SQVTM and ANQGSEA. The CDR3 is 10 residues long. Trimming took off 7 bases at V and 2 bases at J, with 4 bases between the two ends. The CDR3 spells CSAATDTQYF. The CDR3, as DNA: TGCAGCGCCGCCACAGATACGCAGTATTTT.

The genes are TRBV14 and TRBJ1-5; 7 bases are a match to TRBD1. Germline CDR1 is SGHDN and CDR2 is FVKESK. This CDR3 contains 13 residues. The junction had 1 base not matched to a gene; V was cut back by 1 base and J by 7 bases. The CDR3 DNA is TGTGCCAGCAGCCAAGGACAGGGACAGCCCCAGCATTTT. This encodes CASSQGQGQPQHF.

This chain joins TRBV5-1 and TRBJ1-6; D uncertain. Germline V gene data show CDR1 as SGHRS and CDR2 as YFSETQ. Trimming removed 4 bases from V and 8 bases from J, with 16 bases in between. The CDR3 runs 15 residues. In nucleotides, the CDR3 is TGCGCCAGCAGCAACTCCGGCCGGTGGGATTCACCCCTCCACTTT. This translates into CASSNSGRWDSPLHF.

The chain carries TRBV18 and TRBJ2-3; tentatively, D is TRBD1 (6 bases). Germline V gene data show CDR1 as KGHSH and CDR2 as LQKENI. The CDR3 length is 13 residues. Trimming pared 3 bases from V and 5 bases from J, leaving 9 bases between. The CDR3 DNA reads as TGTGCCAGCTCACCCCCGACAGGAGATACGCAGTATTTT. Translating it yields CASSPPTGDTQYF.

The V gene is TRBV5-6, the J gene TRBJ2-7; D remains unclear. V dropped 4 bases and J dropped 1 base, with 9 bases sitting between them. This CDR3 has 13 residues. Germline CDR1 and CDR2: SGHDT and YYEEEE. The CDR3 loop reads CASSLVHSYEQYF. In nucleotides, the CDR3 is TGTGCCAGCAGCCTAGTCCATTCCTACGAGCAGTACTTC. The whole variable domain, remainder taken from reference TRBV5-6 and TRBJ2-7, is DAGVTQSPTHLIKTRGQQVTLRCSPKSGHDTVSWYQQALGQGPQFIFQYYEEEERQRGNFPDRFSGHQFPNYSSELNVNALLLGDSALYLCASSLVHSYEQYFGPGTRLTVT.

In DNA form, the CDR3 reads TGTGCCAGCAGCCCCTCCCAGGGCCGGACAACAGATACGCAGTATTTT. Protein: CASSPSQGRTTDTQYF. The chain uses TRBV9 and TRBJ2-3; tentative D call: TRBD1 (5 bases). The CDR3 is made up of 16 amino acids. The V end lost 4 bases, the J end lost 3 bases, and 18 bases lay between the germline ends. The germline CDR1 and CDR2 sequences are SGDLS and YYNGEE.

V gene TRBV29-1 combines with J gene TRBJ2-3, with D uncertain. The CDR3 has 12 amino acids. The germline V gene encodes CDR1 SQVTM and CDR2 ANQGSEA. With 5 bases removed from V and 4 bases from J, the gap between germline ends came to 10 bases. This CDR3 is CSVSDGADTQYF. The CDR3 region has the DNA TGCAGCGTTTCGGATGGGGCAGATACGCAGTATTTT.

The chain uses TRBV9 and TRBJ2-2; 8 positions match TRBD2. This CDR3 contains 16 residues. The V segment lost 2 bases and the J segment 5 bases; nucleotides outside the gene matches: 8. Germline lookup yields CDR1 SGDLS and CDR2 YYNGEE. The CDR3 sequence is CASSVGGAGVTGELFF. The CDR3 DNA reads TGTGCCAGCAGCGTTGGGGGAGCGGGAGTAACCGGGGAGCTGTTTTTT.

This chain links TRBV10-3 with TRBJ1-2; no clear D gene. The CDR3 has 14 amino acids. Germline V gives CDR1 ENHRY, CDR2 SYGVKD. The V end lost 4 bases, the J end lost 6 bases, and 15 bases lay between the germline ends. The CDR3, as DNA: TGTGCCATCAGTGGACAAGACGGCCTGAATGGCTACACCTTC. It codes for CAISGQDGLNGYTF.

The CDR3 nucleotides are TGTGCCATCAGTGAGTCTGGATTAGCGGGGGCATGGGGGACAGATACGCAGTATTTT. It codes for CAISESGLAGAWGTDTQYF. The chain employs TRBV10-3 and TRBJ2-3; TRBD2 aligns across 9 bases. The CDR3 loop spans 19 amino acids. The V gene end was trimmed by 0 bases and the J gene end by 3 bases; junction bases not matched to a gene: 13. The V gene's germline CDR1 is ENHRY and CDR2 SYGVKD.

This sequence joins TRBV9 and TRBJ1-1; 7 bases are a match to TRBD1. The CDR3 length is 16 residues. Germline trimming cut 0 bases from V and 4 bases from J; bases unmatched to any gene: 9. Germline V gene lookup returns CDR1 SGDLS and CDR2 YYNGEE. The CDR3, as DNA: TGTGCCAGCAGCGTAGTTGTGTGGCAGGGGGGCACTGAAGCTTTCTTT. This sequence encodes CASSVVVWQGGTEAFF.